The clone carrying this TCR beta chain has only a few counts. CDR3 length: 13 amino acids. In germline, CDR1 is GTSNPN, CDR2 SVGIG (reference sequence). The germline V and J ends were trimmed by 0 bases and 11 bases, with 17 bases remaining between them. The sample is drawn from a study of blood T cell repertoires in COVID-19. Study context: Some COVID-19 samples were acute and others convalescent; all came from the United States, Italy and Spain.

Authors' processing steps: The assay estimated nucleated cells by amplifying reference gene primers. Only in-frame clones appear in the TCRdb table, and some are missing; sequencing was by immunoSEQ multiplex PCR. The V and J calls and the clone size are those of that table, but D and trimming were determined from the DNA. Of approximately 240,000 clones listed, more than 65% were seen once; the top ten hold around 2.7%. The sequencing input was peripheral blood. The receptor was derived from a woman in her thirties who had recovered from COVID-19. The chain employs TRBV30 and TRBJ2-7, with D maybe TRBD2 (6 bases). CDR3 amino acids: CAWSVGGRLIKYF. The CDR3 nucleotides read TGTGCCTGGAGTGTAGGAGGGAGGCTTATAAAGTACTTC.